Below, 14 T cell receptor beta chains from the same sample are listed, as sequenced in a study of radiation and T cells in renal cell carcinoma. Method: immunoSEQ multiplex PCR; TCRdb's copy keeps in-frame clones and lacks some. The repertoire holds some 97,000 clones, roughly 88% seen once, with approximately 7.3% in the top ten. The time point is: blood 4 weeks post-SBRT, at nephrectomy. Treatment here: 15 Gy SBRT to primary tumor, nephrectomy 4 weeks later. This material consisted of blood, taken from a patient whose treatment included radiotherapy and nephrectomy. The receptors were gathered from a man in his fifties or sixties with renal cell carcinoma.

V is TRBV5-1 and J is TRBJ2-7, with TRBD1 matching 7 bases. The germline V gene encodes CDR1 SGHRS and CDR2 YFSETQ. Trimming removed 4 bases from V and 2 bases from J; junction bases left unmatched: 6. This CDR3 has 14 residues. The CDR3 DNA reads TGCGCCAGCAGCCCGAGGACAGGCGCCTACGAGCAGTACTTC. Its translation is CASSPRTGAYEQYF.

The chain combines TRBV5-5 with TRBJ1-2, with a tentative D call TRBD1 (6 bases). CDR1 and CDR2 from the germline V gene are SGHKS and YYEKEE (reference sequence). Between the trimmed V and J ends, which lost 4 bases and 4 bases, there was a span of 11 bases. There are 13 residues in the CDR3. The CDR3 sequence is CASSTDSSYGYTF. In DNA form, the CDR3 reads TGTGCCAGCAGCACGGACAGTAGCTATGGCTACACCTTC.

V gene TRBV25-1 combines with J gene TRBJ2-3, with 9 bases that match TRBD2. Germline values: CDR1 MGHDK, CDR2 SYGVNS. Trimming at V came to 4 bases and at J to 3 bases, leaving 2 bases not matched to a gene. The CDR3 length is 14 residues. As DNA, the CDR3 is TGTGCCAGCAGTGTGACTAGCGGAACAGATACGCAGTATTTT. It specifies CASSVTSGTDTQYF.

The J gene is TRBJ2-1, the V gene TRBV5-4; the match to TRBD2 covers 11 bases. J lost 7 bases, V lost 4 bases, and 7 bases had no gene match. The CDR3 covers 15 residues. The germline V gene has CDR1 SGHNT and CDR2 YYREEE (reference sequence). The CDR3 DNA reads as TGTGCCAGCAGCCCCCTGCTAGCGGGAGGAAATGAGCAGTTCTTC. Translated: CASSPLLAGGNEQFF. Full variable domain (missing parts from reference TRBV5-4 and TRBJ2-1): ETGVTQSPTHLIKTRGQQVTLRCSSQSGHNTVSWYQQALGQGPQFIFQYYREEENGRGNFPPRFSGLQFPNYSSELNVNALELDDSALYLCASSPLLAGGNEQFFGPGTRLTVL.

This clone has a handful of counts. The CDR3: CASSLELAGVAGELFF. CDR3 nucleotides: TGTGCCAGCAGTTTGGAGCTAGCGGGAGTGGCCGGGGAGCTGTTTTTT. V is TRBV28 and J is TRBJ2-2; TRBD2 matches at 10 bases. This CDR3 is built from 16 residues. The V gene's germline CDR1 is MDHEN and CDR2 SYDVKM. V lost 3 bases, J lost 6 bases, and 7 bases stayed unmatched.

The chain employs TRBV7-2 and TRBJ2-7; possible D gene TRBD2, 6 bases. Trimming took 4 bases from V and 2 from J, leaving 15 bases between them. From germline, CDR1 is SGHTA and CDR2 FQGNSA. This CDR3 contains 15 residues. Written as DNA, the CDR3 is TGTGCCAGCAGCTCCCCTGCTAGCGACCCCTACGAGCAGTACTTC. Amino acid sequence: CASSSPASDPYEQYF.

The chain links TRBV7-6 to TRBJ1-1; no clear D gene. This CDR3 has 14 amino acids. Germline-derived CDR1 and CDR2 are SGHVS and FNYEAQ. Deletions cut 5 bases from V and 5 bases from J, with 15 bases between. The CDR3 DNA reads TGTGCCAGCAGCCCGGCAAGAGTAGGTACTGAAGCTTTCTTT. Translating gives CASSPARVGTEAFF.

The CDR3 reads CASSQESTPGGGDTQYF. DNA for the CDR3: TGCGCCAGCAGCCAGGAATCCACTCCGGGAGGTGGAGATACGCAGTATTTT. The chain employs TRBV4-1 and TRBJ2-3; 7 bases line up with TRBD2. The ends lost 3 bases at V and 5 bases at J; junction bases unmatched: 14. The CDR3 spans 17 residues. Germline lookup yields CDR1 MGHRA and CDR2 YSYEKL.

V is TRBV19 and J is TRBJ2-2; 8 bases match TRBD2. Germline assignment: CDR1 LNHDA and CDR2 SQIVND (reference sequence). This CDR3 region has 14 residues. V shed 8 bases and J 6 bases; nucleotides not matched to a gene: 8. The CDR3 nucleotides are TGTGCCAGTTGTGGGCGGGAGGCCCCCGGGGAGCTGTTTTTT. Amino acid sequence: CASCGREAPGELFF.

The chain links TRBV19 to TRBJ1-1; unclear D gene. CDR3 length equals 13 residues. Germline CDR1 is LNHDA and CDR2 is SQIVND (reference sequence). V was pared by 4 bases and J by 4 bases, with 10 bases between. This CDR3 reads CASSTTPATEAFF. The CDR3, as DNA: TGTGCCAGTAGTACCACTCCGGCCACTGAAGCTTTCTTT.

This rearrangement joins TRBV6-1 to TRBJ2-7; 9 bases align to TRBD1. Germline CDR1 and CDR2: MNHNS and SASEGT. There are 15 residues in the CDR3. The V gene end was trimmed by 6 bases and the J gene end by 2 bases; junction bases not matched to a gene: 8. CDR3 sequence reads: CASSGGTGGAYEQYF. DNA for the CDR3: TGTGCCAGCAGCGGGGGTACAGGGGGCGCCTACGAGCAGTACTTC.

The chain employs TRBV7-9 and TRBJ2-3, with D tentatively TRBD2 (5 bases). The CDR3 runs to 16 residues. The V end lost 5 bases, the J end lost 2 bases, and 17 bases lay between the germline ends. CDR1 is SEHNR, CDR2 FQNEAQ, per germline (reference sequence). Here the CDR3 DNA reads TGTGCCAGCAGCCCCTGGCTAGCCGCTGACACAGATACGCAGTATTTT. This translates into CASSPWLAADTDTQYF.

The genes are TRBV5-6 and TRBJ2-3; D is ambiguous. Germline lookup yields CDR1 SGHDT and CDR2 YYEEEE. The length of the CDR3 is 11 residues. V lost 4 bases and J lost 4, with 4 bases in between. The CDR3 here is CASSNPDTQYF. Written as DNA, the CDR3 is TGTGCCAGCAGCAACCCAGATACGCAGTATTTT.

In its sample, this clone was seen once. The chain carries TRBV5-1 and TRBJ1-1; weak D call: TRBD1 (5 bases). The CDR3 spans 17 residues. The germline V and J ends were trimmed by 1 base and 0 bases, with 16 bases remaining between them. Germline assignment: CDR1 SGHRS and CDR2 YFSETQ. The CDR3 is CASSLLVGGGLNTEAFF. CDR3 DNA sequence: TGCGCCAGCAGCTTGTTGGTCGGGGGAGGTCTGAACACTGAAGCTTTCTTT. Complete variable domain (other parts from reference TRBV5-1 and TRBJ1-1): KAGVTQTPRYLIKTRGQQVTLSCSPISGHRSVSWYQQTPGQGLQFLFEYFSETQRNKGNFPGRFSGRQFSNSRSEMNVSTLELGDSALYLCASSLLVGGGLNTEAFFGQGTRLTVV.